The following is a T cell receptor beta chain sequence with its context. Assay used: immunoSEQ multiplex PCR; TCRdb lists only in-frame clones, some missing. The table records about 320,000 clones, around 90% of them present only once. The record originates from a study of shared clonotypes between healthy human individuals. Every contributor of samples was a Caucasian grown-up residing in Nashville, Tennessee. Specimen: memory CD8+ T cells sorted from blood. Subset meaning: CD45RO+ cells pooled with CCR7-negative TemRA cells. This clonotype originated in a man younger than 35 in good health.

CDR3 loop: CASSELGRGQPQHF. The CDR3 DNA is TGTGCCAGCAGTGAATTGGGAAGAGGCCAGCCCCAGCATTTT. The chain joins TRBV2 to TRBJ1-5; D is unclear. The germline V gene has CDR1 SNHLY and CDR2 FYNNEI. This CDR3 has 14 amino acids. The V end was cut by 2 bases, the J end by 7 bases, with 12 bases between.